This T cell receptor (beta chain) was captured by sequencing in a study of shared clonotypes between healthy human individuals. Study at large: Each donor contributed plates that comprised three CD4 naive, three CD4 memory, two CD8 naive and one CD8 memory.

In this sample, this clone turned up a few times. The CDR3 loop spans 13 amino acids. Germline values: CDR1 LNHDA, CDR2 SQIVND (reference sequence). Trimming took 3 bases from V and 4 from J, leaving 9 bases between them. As defined, naive CD8 cells were CD45RO-negative and positively selected for CCR7, with terminally differentiated effector memory CD45RA+ cells excluded. Deep-level running was used for the assay. Repertoires were generated with immunoSEQ multiplex PCR, while TCRdb's copy carries only in-frame clones and drops some. Of around 1,900,000 clones listed, about 93% are singletons. The genes are TRBV19 and TRBJ1-1; D gene unclear. The origin of this receptor is a man aged 18 to 30 in good health. Some clones in this sample may be carry-over from other donors' samples. The sequenced material came from naive CD8+ T cells from PBMCs. The CDR3 bases are TGTGCCAGTAGTATCCAGGCGAGCACTGAAGCTTTCTTT. This codes for CASSIQASTEAFF. Using reference TRBV19 and TRBJ1-1 for the parts outside the CDR3, the full variable domain is DGGITQSPKYLFRKEGQNVTLSCEQNLNHDAMYWYRQDPGQGLRLIYYSQIVNDFQKGDIAEGYSVSREKKESFPLTVTSAQKNPTAFYLCASSIQASTEAFFGQGTRLTVV.